This T cell receptor beta chain emerged from a study of beta chain features in type 1 diabetes. Background on the study: Age, gender and cell yields were alike across patients and healthy donors. All samples together contributed 107,917,701 sorted cells for examination.

This CDR3 spans 17 amino acids. The ends lost 4 bases at V and 6 bases at J; junction bases unmatched: 10. Germline loops: CDR1 LGHNA, CDR2 YSLEER. TCRB transcripts that were expressed got sequenced, as all of the isolated RNA had been reverse transcribed. Measured with immunoSEQ multiplex PCR; TCRdb has only the in-frame clones, and not every one. The table shows hundreds of thousands of clones, with roughly 31% occurring only once. The V call is TRBV4-3, the J call TRBJ2-3; 13 bases line up with TRBD2. Sequenced material: naive CD4+ T cells from blood. The receptor was derived from a man aged 18 to 30 in good health. CDR3 region: CASSLGLAGPTGDTQYF. The CDR3 nucleotides are TGCGCCAGCAGCCTGGGACTAGCGGGACCAACCGGGGATACGCAGTATTTT.